The clone carrying this TCR beta chain appeared a few times. Its antigen is undetermined. One entry per CDR3 protein, called by TCRdb with MiXCR from the 5' RACE reads. The data contain about 660,000 distinct CDR3 sequences, under 9% of them singletons. Trimming took off 7 bases at V and 3 bases at J, with 20 bases between the two ends. This CDR3 is 16 amino acids long. Per germline, CDR1 MDHEN and CDR2 SYDVKM. Every sampled donor was Caucasian and healthy. The sample originates from a study of identical twins. General study results and limits: Abundant cord blood beta clonotypes carried fewer insertions; memory repertoires showed none. In beta out-of-frame sequences, the excess sharing between twins was weaker. Twin sharing of out-of-frame TCR alpha was underestimated by models in monozygotic pairs.

Separately, the same data were catalogued under a study of yellow fever vaccine responses in identical twins.

The sequenced sample was PBMCs. This TCR was sampled from a woman in her late teens or twenties in good health. The chain joins TRBV28 to TRBJ2-3; D is undetermined. The CDR3 protein is CASTLAAKGYTDTQYF. The CDR3 DNA sequence: TGTGCCAGCACCTTAGCCGCGAAGGGTTATACAGATACGCAGTATTTT.